Presented here are 25 T cell receptor beta chains from one specimen sequenced in a study of shared clonotypes between healthy human individuals. Some clones are missing from TCRdb's copy, which holds only in-frame ones; the method was immunoSEQ multiplex PCR. The table records 2,500,000 or so clones, over 85% of them present only once. Input material: naive CD4+ T cells from PBMCs. The subset was: CD45RA+ positively selected. These receptors all stem from a man between 18 and 29 years old in good health. Some clones in this sample may be carry-over from other donors' samples.

V usage is TRBV4-3 and J usage is TRBJ2-1; TRBD2 aligns across 9 bases. The germline V gene has CDR1 LGHNA and CDR2 YSLEER. The CDR3 totals 15 residues. The trim removed 4 bases at V and 8 bases at J, leaving 9 bases unmatched. CDR3: CASSLQREALYEQFF. Written as DNA, the CDR3 is TGCGCCAGCAGCCTTCAGCGGGAGGCCCTCTATGAGCAGTTCTTC.

This chain connects TRBV19 to TRBJ1-1; no reliable D call. CDR1 and CDR2 from the germline V gene are LNHDA and SQIVND (reference sequence). V lost 3 bases to trimming and J lost 10 bases, with 15 bases between them. This CDR3 contains 13 residues. The CDR3 DNA follows: TGTGCCAGTAGTATCTCGATAAAATCGGGAGCTTTCTTT. Protein sequence: CASSISIKSGAFF.

V is TRBV6-6 and J is TRBJ1-5, with D hard to call. The CDR3 runs 14 residues. Germline CDR1 MNHNY, CDR2 SVGAGI (reference sequence). V was cut by 4 bases and J by 1 base, with 8 bases left in between. The CDR3 DNA sequence: TGTGCCAGCAGTTTTCGGGCCAGCAATCAGCCCCAGCATTTT. It encodes CASSFRASNQPQHF.

The gene calls are TRBV5-1 and TRBJ2-2; 8 bases map to TRBD2. The CDR3 sequence is 15 residues long. The germline V gene has CDR1 SGHRS and CDR2 YFSETQ. After removal of 5 bases from V and 6 bases from J, the junction contained 9 bases not matched to a gene. The CDR3 reads CASRPRGGPSGELFF. CDR3 nucleotide sequence: TGCGCCAGCAGACCCCGGGGGGGACCTTCCGGGGAGCTGTTTTTT.

The chain recombines TRBV27 with TRBJ2-7; TRBD1 might be the D (6 bases). The CDR3 extends over 14 amino acids. V lost 6 bases and J 7 bases, leaving 19 bases between the germline ends. CDR1 MNHEY and CDR2 SMNVEV come from the germline V gene (reference sequence). The CDR3 sequence: CASRRGHPPDEQYF. The CDR3 DNA is TGTGCCAGCAGGAGGGGACACCCCCCGGATGAGCAGTACTTC.

This sequence joins TRBV18 and TRBJ2-7; D is tentatively TRBD1 or TRBD2 (6 bases each). V gave up 3 bases and J gave up 6 bases, with 18 bases separating them. The germline CDR1 and CDR2 sequences are KGHSH and LQKENI. This CDR3 has 15 residues. Here the CDR3 DNA reads TGTGCCAGCTCACCGACCCTGGAGGGGGTCTCCGAGCAGTACTTC. Its protein product is CASSPTLEGVSEQYF.

This clone was detected a few times. This chain joins TRBV6-1 and TRBJ1-5; possibly TRBD1 for D (5 bases). This CDR3 spans 14 amino acids. CDR1 is MNHNS and CDR2 is SASEGT in the germline V gene. V was clipped by 3 bases and J by 4 bases, with 10 bases between them. The DNA of the CDR3 is TGTGCCAGCAGTGACAGGGTGGGGAATCAGCCCCAGCATTTT. This codes for CASSDRVGNQPQHF.

The chain employs TRBV4-1 and TRBJ2-5, with 12 bases that match TRBD2. After removal of 3 bases from V and 1 base from J, the junction contained 12 bases not matched to a gene. Germline lookup yields CDR1 MGHRA and CDR2 YSYEKL. The CDR3 totals 19 residues. The CDR3 DNA sequence: TGCGCCAGCAGCCATCCTGGTGGGGCTAGCGGGAGGGTCCAAGAGACCCAGTACTTC. Residues: CASSHPGGASGRVQETQYF.

The rearrangement joins TRBV9 to TRBJ1-3; possibly TRBD1 for D (5 bases). Trimming pared 4 bases from V and 3 bases from J, leaving 14 bases between. In germline, CDR1 is SGDLS, CDR2 YYNGEE. The CDR3 has 15 amino acids. The CDR3 protein is CASSTGGGLGNTIYF. In nucleotides, the CDR3 is TGTGCCAGCAGCACTGGGGGTGGACTTGGAAACACCATATATTTT.

This chain connects TRBV6-4 to TRBJ2-1, with 9 bases matching TRBD2. The V gene's germline CDR1 is MRHNA and CDR2 SNTAGT. The junction had 20 bases not matched to a gene; V was cut back by 8 bases and J by 9 bases. There are 17 residues in the CDR3. The chain's CDR3 is CASANNWAAGGLGEQFF. The CDR3 bases are TGTGCCAGCGCTAACAATTGGGCAGCGGGAGGTCTAGGTGAGCAGTTCTTC.

This chain uses TRBV6-1 with TRBJ1-4; 8 nucleotides match TRBD1. J lost 6 bases, V lost 10 bases, and 7 bases had no gene match. The CDR3 length is 13 residues. Germline V gene data show CDR1 as MNHNS and CDR2 as SASEGT. In DNA form, the CDR3 reads TGTGCCACCATCACAGGGGGGGATGAAAAACTGTTTTTT. It yields the protein CATITGGDEKLFF.

The chain employs TRBV30 and TRBJ2-4; D is tentatively TRBD1 or TRBD2 (6 bases each). The V end lost 0 bases, the J end lost 4 bases, and 13 bases lay between the germline ends. The CDR3 is made up of 15 amino acids. Germline CDR1 and CDR2: GTSNPN and SVGIG (reference sequence). CDR3 residues: CAWSVPGAVKNIQYF. DNA for the CDR3: TGTGCCTGGAGTGTACCGGGGGCTGTGAAAAACATTCAGTACTTC.

The J gene is TRBJ2-1, the V gene TRBV7-3; D not certain. Trimming removed 0 bases from V and 3 bases from J, with 9 bases in between. There are 15 residues in the CDR3. Germline values: CDR1 SGHTA, CDR2 FQGTGA. CDR3 nucleotides: TGTGCCAGCAGCTTAACCAGCCACAACTACAATGAGCAGTTCTTC. Translation gives CASSLTSHNYNEQFF.

This clone was found once. The gene calls are TRBV18 and TRBJ2-7; D perhaps matches TRBD2 (6 bases). V was shortened by 3 bases and J by 2 bases, with 17 bases between the two germline ends. Germline V lookup: CDR1 KGHSH, CDR2 LQKENI. The CDR3 is made up of 16 amino acids. This CDR3 is CASSPLGTVQAYEQYF. The CDR3 DNA reads as TGTGCCAGCTCACCCCTTGGGACTGTGCAAGCCTACGAGCAGTACTTC.

The chain joins TRBV7-8 to TRBJ2-1; D remains unclear. Germline V gene lookup returns CDR1 SGHVS and CDR2 FQNEAQ. The CDR3 contains 16 residues. V was pared by 4 bases and J by 1 base, with 14 bases between. The CDR3 sequence is CASSSTRLRSYNEQFF. DNA for the CDR3: TGTGCCAGCAGCTCCACCCGACTGAGGTCCTACAATGAGCAGTTCTTC.

Notes on this clone: At the DNA level, this CDR3 is encoded by other sequences in the same sample as well. The chain is built from TRBV2 and TRBJ2-3; no firm D call. Per germline, CDR1 SNHLY and CDR2 FYNNEI. The CDR3 extends over 11 amino acids. The V gene lost 1 base and the J gene lost 8 bases, with 4 bases spanning the gap. Written as DNA, the CDR3 is TGTGCCAGCAGTGAAGTTGGTACGCAGTATTTT. Translated, it gives CASSEVGTQYF.

This chain connects TRBV7-8 to TRBJ1-1; D is unclear. Deletions cut 5 bases from V and 0 bases from J, with 10 bases between. The CDR3 is 14 amino acids. CDR1 is SGHVS and CDR2 is FQNEAQ in the germline V gene. CDR3 in DNA: TGTGCCAGCAGCCCGGACGGCTTGAACACTGAAGCTTTCTTT. This encodes CASSPDGLNTEAFF. Using reference TRBV7-8 and TRBJ1-1 for the parts outside the CDR3, the full variable domain is GAGVSQSPRYKVAKRGQDVALRCDPISGHVSLFWYQQALGQGPEFLTYFQNEAQLDKSGLPSDRFFAERPEGSVSTLKIQRTQQEDSAVYLCASSPDGLNTEAFFGQGTRLTVV.

This clone was detected once. The rearrangement joins TRBV30 to TRBJ1-3; D call uncertain. CDR1 and CDR2 from the germline V gene are GTSNPN and SVGIG (reference sequence). The V and J ends lost 4 bases and 0 bases respectively, with 4 bases between them. This CDR3 spans 12 amino acids. The CDR3 nucleotides read TGTGCCTGGAAGTACTCTGGAAACACCATATATTTT. Translation: CAWKYSGNTIYF.

The chain couples TRBV2 to TRBJ1-1, with D perhaps TRBD1 (5 bases). The length of the CDR3 is 15 residues. V was pared by 6 bases and J by 0 bases, with 14 bases between. Germline-derived CDR1 and CDR2 are SNHLY and FYNNEI. The DNA of the CDR3 is TGTGCCAGCAGAGAGCCAGGGACTATGAACACTGAAGCTTTCTTT. This gives the protein CASREPGTMNTEAFF.

Regarding this clone: This sample includes further DNA sequences coding for the same CDR3. This sequence joins TRBV7-9 and TRBJ2-5; 9 nucleotides line up with TRBD1. Germline V CDR1 and CDR2: SEHNR, FQNEAQ (reference sequence). The CDR3 contains 16 residues. V lost 5 bases to trimming and J lost 2 bases; unmatched junction nucleotides: 9. CDR3 residues: CASSPPPGQGQETQYF. CDR3 DNA: TGTGCCAGCAGCCCCCCGCCGGGACAGGGACAAGAGACCCAGTACTTC.

The rearrangement joins TRBV27 to TRBJ1-1, with D maybe TRBD1 (5 bases). The CDR3 runs 14 residues. CDR1 is MNHEY, CDR2 SMNVEV, per germline (reference sequence). The V end lost 11 bases, the J end lost 0 bases, and 16 bases lay between the germline ends. The CDR3 bases are TGTGCCCAGGCCGAGGGGCCGATGAACACTGAAGCTTTCTTT. Its translation: CAQAEGPMNTEAFF.

The J gene is TRBJ2-7, the V gene TRBV30; the match to TRBD1 covers 9 bases. CDR3 size: 14 residues. Germline V gene lookup returns CDR1 GTSNPN and CDR2 SVGIG (reference sequence). The V and J ends lost 3 bases and 8 bases, in that order; junction bases with no gene match: 11. In DNA, the CDR3 is TGTGCCTGGAGCGGGACAGGGTCCGATGGAAAGCAGTACTTC. Translated: CAWSGTGSDGKQYF. Looking up the rest from reference TRBV30 and TRBJ2-7 gives the full variable domain: SQTIHQWPATLVQPVGSPLSLECTVEGTSNPNLYWYRQAAGRGLQLLFYSVGIGQISSEVPQNLSASRPQDRQFILSSKKLLLSDSGFYLCAWSGTGSDGKQYFGPGTRLTVT.

This clone was counted once. The genes are TRBV2 and TRBJ2-1; 11 nucleotides match TRBD1. This CDR3 spans 15 amino acids. The trim removed 7 bases at V and 9 bases at J, leaving 11 bases unmatched. Germline-derived CDR1 and CDR2 are SNHLY and FYNNEI. In DNA form, the CDR3 reads TGTGCCAGCAACACGCAGAGGGGACAGGGGGGTGAGCAGTTCTTC. Translated: CASNTQRGQGGEQFF. The entire variable domain, with the rest obtained from reference TRBV2 and TRBJ2-1, is as follows: EPEVTQTPSHQVTQMGQEVILRCVPISNHLYFYWYRQILGQKVEFLVSFYNNEISEKSEIFDDQFSVERPDGSNFTLKIRSTKLEDSAMYFCASNTQRGQGGEQFFGPGTRLTVL.

Note on this clone: The same CDR3 also results from other DNA sequences found in this sample. This chain connects TRBV11-3 to TRBJ2-1; 8 nucleotides align to TRBD2. Looked up from germline, CDR1 is SGHNT and CDR2 is YENEEA. CDR3 length: 12 amino acids. Trimming at V came to 5 bases and at J to 7 bases, leaving 1 base not matched to a gene. CDR3 sequence (DNA): TGTGCCAGCAGCCGCGGGGGGAATGAGCAGTTCTTC. This sequence encodes CASSRGGNEQFF.

The chain has TRBV4-1 and TRBJ2-2; 8 nucleotides agree with TRBD1. CDR1 and CDR2 from the germline V gene are MGHRA and YSYEKL. With V trimmed by 4 bases and J by 3 bases, 7 bases remained unmatched. This CDR3 is 16 amino acids long. The CDR3 reads CASSLRTGLDTGELFF. DNA of the CDR3: TGCGCCAGCAGCCTAAGGACAGGGCTCGACACCGGGGAGCTGTTTTTT.